The 4 T cell receptor beta chains presented below share a single source sample, sequenced in a study of OX40 agonist ivuxolimab in advanced cancers. Repertoires were generated with immunoSEQ multiplex PCR, while TCRdb's copy carries only in-frame clones and drops some. The sample lists roughly 100,000 clones; 90% were seen once. Sequencing was performed on CD4+ or CD8+ T cells sorted from blood, taken in a trial of the OX40 agonist ivuxolimab. These receptors were obtained from an adult with an advanced solid tumor such as melanoma, head and neck, liver or kidney cancer.

The chain links TRBV28 to TRBJ2-6; D is uncertain. From germline, CDR1 is MDHEN and CDR2 SYDVKM. V lost 8 bases to trimming and J lost 0 bases, with 11 bases between them. The CDR3 is 15 amino acids. The CDR3 spells CASRPTASGANVLTF. Here the CDR3 DNA reads TGTGCCAGCCGCCCCACGGCCTCTGGGGCCAACGTCCTGACTTTC.

This clone occurred once. The V call is TRBV18, the J call TRBJ2-3, with D uncertain. CDR3 length: 11 amino acids. Germline V CDR1 and CDR2: KGHSH, LQKENI. Between the trimmed V and J ends, which lost 6 bases and 5 bases, there was a span of 6 bases. The DNA of the CDR3 is TGTGCCAGCTCCCGGAGAGATACGCAGTATTTT. Amino acids: CASSRRDTQYF.

The chain carries TRBV30 and TRBJ1-4, with D possibly TRBD1 on 5 matching bases. The CDR3 length is 15 residues. Germline V CDR1 and CDR2: GTSNPN, SVGIG (reference sequence). The V end lost 5 bases, the J end lost 0 bases, and 13 bases lay between the germline ends. The DNA for the CDR3 is TGTGCCTGGGGGAGGGGCAGCGCAACTAATGAAAAACTGTTTTTT. The encoded protein is CAWGRGSATNEKLFF.

J is TRBJ2-3 and V is TRBV2; 9 bases align to TRBD2. This CDR3 spans 16 amino acids. V shed 5 bases, J shed 1 base, and the junction held 7 bases outside the gene matches. CDR1 SNHLY and CDR2 FYNNEI come from the germline V gene. CDR3 sequence: CASSLAGTRGTDTQYF. The CDR3 nucleotides read TGTGCCAGCAGTCTAGCGGGGACTCGTGGCACAGATACGCAGTATTTT.